This is a list of T cell receptor beta chains from one sample in a study of CD8 T cells in Susac syndrome. TCRdb processed the immunoSEQ multiplex PCR reads anew with MiXCR; each CDR3 protein has one entry. Of around 200,000 distinct CDR3 sequences listed, 95% are singletons. Sequencing was performed on CD8+ T cells from PBMCs. These receptors were collected from a human donor with Susac syndrome. Both conserved end residues are part of each CDR3. A D gene is named only where the DNA matches it firmly. Size is stated for part of the rows, as once, few or many counts, or as a class when the clone is expanded.

J gene | D gene | V gene | clone size | CDR3 protein | CDR3 DNA
TRBJ2-7 | TRBD2 | TRBV30 | NA | CASTLAGGVDEQYF | TGTGCCTCTACACTAGCGGGGGGGGTTGACGAGCAGTACTTC
TRBJ2-5 | NA | TRBV29-1 | NA | CSVAPRLQETQYF | TGCAGCGTGGCGCCGCGGTTACAAGAGACCCAGTACTTC
TRBJ2-3 | TRBD2 | TRBV20-1 | NA | CSASGLAGFLDTQYF | TGCAGTGCTAGTGGACTAGCGGGGTTTTTGGATACGCAGTATTTT
TRBJ1-5 | NA | TRBV5-1 | NA | CASSKSPWGGESPQHF | TGCGCCAGCAGCAAGAGTCCTTGGGGGGGCGAATCGCCCCAGCATTTT
TRBJ2-1 | NA | TRBV13 | NA | CASSLTPNEQFF | TGTGCCAGCAGCTTAACTCCCAATGAGCAGTTCTTC
TRBJ1-1 | NA | TRBV5-1 | NA | CASSVIPGTQGTEAFF | TGCGCCAGCAGTGTAATACCTGGGACTCAAGGCACTGAAGCTTTCTTT
TRBJ2-7 | TRBD1 | TRBV20-1 | NA | CSARARGGGYEQYF | TGCAGTGCTAGAGCCCGAGGGGGCGGGTACGAGCAGTACTTC
TRBJ2-4 | TRBD2 | TRBV4-1 | once | CASSPDVGGPGGNIQYF | TGCGCCAGCAGCCCGGATGTGGGAGGGCCTGGTGGGAACATTCAGTACTTC
TRBJ2-1 | NA | TRBV11-2 | NA | CASSSSSIEQFF | TGTGCCAGCAGCTCCAGCAGTATTGAGCAGTTCTTC
TRBJ1-1 | TRBD1 | TRBV20-1 | NA | CSARTGWNTEAFF | TGCAGTGCAAGGACAGGGTGGAACACTGAAGCTTTCTTT
TRBJ1-2 | TRBD1 | TRBV30 | NA | CARLTGSGYTF | TGTGCCCGATTGACAGGGTCGGGCTACACCTTC
TRBJ2-6 | TRBD2 | TRBV5-6 | once | CASSYRNPGTSGILSGANVLTF | TGTGCCAGCAGCTATCGAAATCCCGGGACTAGCGGTATACTCTCTGGGGCCAACGTCCTGACTTTC
TRBJ2-2 | NA | TRBV4-1 | NA | CASSPWDLNTGELFF | TGCGCCAGCAGCCCGTGGGACTTAAACACCGGGGAGCTGTTTTTT
TRBJ1-1 | TRBD1 | TRBV10-3 | NA | CAIGRPGGNTEAFF | TGTGCCATCGGTAGGCCAGGGGGGAACACTGAAGCTTTCTTT
TRBJ2-3 | TRBD2 | TRBV27 | NA | CASSSHVGGRITDTQYF | TGTGCCAGCAGTTCCCACGTCGGCGGGAGAATCACAGATACGCAGTATTTT